The following is a T cell receptor (beta chain) sequence with its context. In the original analysis: Using reference gene primer amplification, nucleated cell counts were estimated. Libraries were prepared by immunoSEQ multiplex PCR; TCRdb keeps only in-frame clonotypes and omits some of them. The DNA was the basis for D and trimming; V, J and clone size are from that table. Of about 86,000 clones listed, over 80% are singletons. Trimming removed 2 bases from V and 9 bases from J; junction bases left unmatched: 1. CDR1 and CDR2 from the germline V gene are SGHTA and FQGTGA. The CDR3 is made up of 12 amino acids. The entry originates in a study of blood T cell repertoires in COVID-19. Study-level background: Sites in the United States, Italy and Spain provided acute and convalescent COVID-19 samples. Sample material is recorded as cDNA or gDNA derived from T cells, B-cell-depleted T cells, or PBMCs.

The sequenced sample was peripheral blood. The chain recombines TRBV7-3 with TRBJ2-3, with TRBD2 matching 8 bases. The sequence was collected from a woman of 80 years or more with active or convalescent COVID-19. CDR3 coding DNA: TGTGCCAGCAGCTTAGAGCGGGAGACGCAGTATTTT. Amino acids: CASSLERETQYF.